This T cell receptor beta chain comes out of a study of shared T cell receptors in the human thymus. CDR1 and CDR2 from the germline V gene are MNHEY and SMNVEV (reference sequence). The J segment lost 6 bases and the V segment lost 4 bases, leaving 8 bases of the junction unmatched. The CDR3 sequence is 16 residues long. Generated by immunoSEQ multiplex PCR, the TCRdb table keeps only in-frame clones and is missing some. This table holds hundreds of thousands of clones, 85% to 95% found once. Sequencing was performed on thymocytes. The clonotype was recovered from a human donor. The rearrangement links TRBV27 to TRBJ2-3; the match to TRBD2 covers 12 bases. The CDR3 coding sequence is TGTGCCAGCAGTTCTAGACTAGCGGGAGTAGGGGATACGCAGTATTTT. This sequence encodes CASSSRLAGVGDTQYF.